Listed here are 22 T cell receptor beta chains from one sample, sequenced in a study of OX40 agonist ivuxolimab in advanced cancers. Profiling relied on immunoSEQ multiplex PCR, and the TCRdb table lists in-frame clones only, not all of them. The sample lists fewer than 100,000 clones, about 86% occurring once. Sequences were derived from CD4+ or CD8+ T cells sorted from blood, sampled in a trial of the OX40 agonist ivuxolimab. Every receptor here comes from an adult with an advanced solid tumor such as melanoma, head and neck, liver or kidney cancer.

The chain has TRBV4-2 and TRBJ2-2; no reliable D call. Germline lookup yields CDR1 LGHNA and CDR2 YNFKEQ. The ends were cut back, 0 bases at V and 7 bases at J, with 6 bases in the middle. The CDR3 loop spans 13 amino acids. Here the CDR3 reads CASSQDWGGELFF. CDR3 sequence (DNA): TGTGCCAGCAGCCAAGACTGGGGCGGGGAGCTGTTTTTT.

The chain carries TRBV29-1 and TRBJ2-4, with D unresolved. The V gene lost 2 bases and the J gene lost 7 bases, with 18 bases spanning the gap. CDR1 and CDR2 from the germline V gene are SQVTM and ANQGSEA. The CDR3 has 15 amino acids. CDR3 nucleotide sequence: TGCAGCGTTGAAACATTACGGAGCTTGGGTAACATTCAGTACTTC. Residues: CSVETLRSLGNIQYF. Complete variable domain (other parts from reference TRBV29-1 and TRBJ2-4): SAVISQKPSRDICQRGTSLTIQCQVDSQVTMMFWYRQQPGQSLTLIATANQGSEATYESGFVIDKFPISRPNLTFSTLTVSNMSPEDSSIYLCSVETLRSLGNIQYFGAGTRLSVL.

The gene calls are TRBV5-4 and TRBJ2-2; 8 bases align to TRBD1. This CDR3 contains 20 residues. V lost 4 bases, J lost 1 base, and 18 bases stayed unmatched. The germline V gene has CDR1 SGHNT and CDR2 YYREEE (reference sequence). In nucleotides, the CDR3 is TGTGCCAGCAGCACGGGTAGTAAGGTCCCGGACAGGGAGAACACCGGGGAGCTGTTTTTT. Its translation: CASSTGSKVPDRENTGELFF.

In its sample, this clone was seen once. The V call is TRBV6-1, the J call TRBJ2-7; perhaps TRBD1 as D (5 bases). The V end was cut by 2 bases, the J end by 3 bases, with 14 bases between. The length of the CDR3 is 15 residues. Germline CDR1 is MNHNS and CDR2 is SASEGT. The CDR3 is CASSETQGFIYEQYF. DNA for the CDR3: TGTGCCAGCAGTGAAACTCAGGGTTTCATCTACGAGCAGTACTTC.

The V gene is TRBV7-9, the J gene TRBJ2-2, with D perhaps TRBD2 (5 bases). V lost 5 bases and J lost 4, with 14 bases in between. Germline lookup yields CDR1 SEHNR and CDR2 FQNEAQ (reference sequence). The CDR3 has 15 amino acids. The CDR3 region has the DNA TGTGCCAGCAGCCAGCAAAGAGGAGGCACCGGGGAGCTGTTTTTT. Translation gives CASSQQRGGTGELFF.

This chain connects TRBV7-2 to TRBJ2-3, with 8 positions matching TRBD2. CDR3 length: 16 residues. With V trimmed by 1 base and J by 4 bases, 7 bases remained unmatched. Germline V gene sequence: CDR1 SGHTA, CDR2 FQGNSA. CDR3 nucleotides: TGTGCCAGCAGCTTAGATTCGGGGGGGCGGGCAGATACGCAGTATTTT. This encodes CASSLDSGGRADTQYF.

The rearrangement links TRBV5-1 to TRBJ2-3; TRBD1 is a possible D gene (5 bases). Trimming left V 6 bases short and J 2 bases short, with 13 bases between. Germline V CDR1 and CDR2: SGHRS, YFSETQ. The CDR3 runs to 14 residues. The CDR3: CASKLTDLTDTQYF. The DNA of the CDR3 is TGCGCCAGCAAACTGACAGACCTCACAGATACGCAGTATTTT.

This chain joins TRBV19 and TRBJ2-5, with no clear D. The germline gives CDR1 LNHDA, CDR2 SQIVND (reference sequence). V was trimmed by 5 bases and J by 0 bases, leaving 10 bases between them. CDR3 length: 14 residues. CDR3 in amino acids: CASSSNTYQETQYF. CDR3 in DNA: TGTGCCAGTAGTTCAAATACGTACCAAGAGACCCAGTACTTC.

The V gene is TRBV2, the J gene TRBJ1-1; unclear D gene. The V gene's germline CDR1 is SNHLY and CDR2 FYNNEI. This CDR3 is 11 amino acids long. V lost 3 bases to trimming and J lost 11 bases, with 10 bases between them. The CDR3 spells CASSDSGTAFF. The CDR3 DNA reads TGTGCCAGCAGTGATTCGGGTACGGCTTTCTTT.

CDR3 amino acids: CASSEAKGRSEAFF. DNA of the CDR3: TGTGCCAGCAGTGAAGCCAAAGGGCGGAGTGAAGCTTTCTTT. This chain connects TRBV6-1 to TRBJ1-1; D not certain. Trimming shortened V by 0 bases and J by 7 bases, and 12 bases separated the two germline ends. This CDR3 is built from 14 residues. The germline gives CDR1 MNHNS, CDR2 SASEGT.

This clone was seen a handful of times. The chain combines TRBV6-1 with TRBJ1-5; D remains ambiguous. This CDR3 has 11 residues. Germline lookup yields CDR1 MNHNS and CDR2 SASEGT. The V end was cut by 5 bases, the J end by 3 bases, with 2 bases between. The CDR3: CASSSNQPQHF. In DNA form, the CDR3 reads TGTGCCAGCAGTTCCAATCAGCCCCAGCATTTT.

In its sample, this clone was seen many times. V is TRBV30 and J is TRBJ1-5; D gene uncertain. V gave up 5 bases and J gave up 5 bases, with 19 bases separating them. The CDR3 is made up of 15 amino acids. Germline V gene data show CDR1 as GTSNPN and CDR2 as SVGIG (reference sequence). The CDR3 spells CAWAYHGRAHQPQHF. In nucleotides, the CDR3 is TGTGCCTGGGCCTATCACGGGAGGGCCCATCAGCCCCAGCATTTT.

The V call is TRBV28, the J call TRBJ2-7; 7 nucleotides align to TRBD1. J gave up 4 bases and V 8 bases, and 8 bases lay outside the gene matches. CDR3 length: 13 amino acids. Germline CDR1 and CDR2: MDHEN and SYDVKM. CDR3 sequence reads: CASRRGTAYEQYF. Written as DNA, the CDR3 is TGTGCCAGCCGCCGAGGGACAGCTTACGAGCAGTACTTC.

This clone came up once. This CDR3 reads CASGRGAPTYEQYF. DNA of the CDR3: TGTGCCAGCGGCAGAGGGGCGCCCACCTACGAGCAGTACTTC. The V call is TRBV28, the J call TRBJ2-7; D is perhaps TRBD1 or TRBD2 (5 bases each). CDR3 length: 14 residues. Germline-derived CDR1 and CDR2 are MDHEN and SYDVKM. Deletions cut 8 bases from V and 2 bases from J, with 16 bases between.

The chain combines TRBV10-3 with TRBJ2-1, with TRBD2 matching over 13 bases. Germline CDR1 ENHRY, CDR2 SYGVKD. This CDR3 contains 16 residues. The V segment lost 4 bases and the J segment 4 bases; nucleotides outside the gene matches: 4. CDR3 amino acids: CAISVLAGGQYNEQFF. The CDR3, as DNA: TGTGCCATCAGTGTACTAGCGGGGGGGCAATACAATGAGCAGTTCTTC.

This chain joins TRBV6-1 and TRBJ2-7; unclear D gene. Germline V gene lookup returns CDR1 MNHNS and CDR2 SASEGT. Between the trimmed V and J ends, which lost 4 bases and 12 bases, there was a span of 13 bases. CDR3 length: 11 residues. CDR3 region: CASSASRKAYF. The CDR3 DNA sequence: TGTGCCAGCAGTGCCTCCCGGAAGGCGTACTTC.

The chain links TRBV11-2 to TRBJ2-3; 7 positions match TRBD2. The CDR3 has 12 residues. CDR1 is SGHAT, CDR2 FQNNGV, per germline. Unmatched junction bases numbered 4, after V lost 0 bases and J lost 13 bases. CDR3 DNA sequence: TGTGCCAGCAGCTTAGATTTCGGGACTAAGTATTTT. As protein: CASSLDFGTKYF.

This chain links TRBV5-4 with TRBJ1-6, with D maybe TRBD1 (5 bases). Germline CDR1 reads SGHNT; CDR2 reads YYREEE (reference sequence). This CDR3 has 15 residues. Trimming removed 0 bases at V and 8 bases at J, with 12 bases between. CDR3 sequence: CASSLASGLDSPLHF. The CDR3 DNA is TGTGCCAGCAGCTTGGCCTCAGGGTTGGATTCACCCCTCCACTTT.

This sequence joins TRBV19 and TRBJ2-7; TRBD1 might be the D (6 bases). The CDR3 is 14 residues long. In germline, CDR1 is LNHDA, CDR2 SQIVND (reference sequence). V lost 5 bases and J 2 bases, leaving 13 bases between the germline ends. CDR3 region: CASSPETGPYEQYF. The DNA for the CDR3 is TGTGCCAGTAGTCCCGAGACAGGCCCCTACGAGCAGTACTTC.

This clone was counted once. The chain has TRBV29-1 and TRBJ2-3; TRBD2 matches at 9 bases. Per germline, CDR1 SQVTM and CDR2 ANQGSEA. Trimming at V came to 2 bases and at J to 1 base, leaving 7 bases not matched to a gene. The length of the CDR3 is 16 residues. The CDR3, as DNA: TGCAGCGTTGAACTAGGACTAGCGAAAGGCACAGATACGCAGTATTTT. Its protein product is CSVELGLAKGTDTQYF.

The rearrangement joins TRBV2 to TRBJ2-7; 7 positions match TRBD2. This CDR3 is built from 14 residues. From germline, CDR1 is SNHLY and CDR2 FYNNEI. V was clipped by 3 bases and J by 2 bases; unmatched bases: 4. The CDR3 region is CASSEREGTYEQYF. For the CDR3, the DNA is TGTGCCAGCAGTGAGAGGGAGGGGACCTACGAGCAGTACTTC. Together with reference TRBV2 and TRBJ2-7, the CDR3 gives the full variable domain: EPEVTQTPSHQVTQMGQEVILRCVPISNHLYFYWYRQILGQKVEFLVSFYNNEISEKSEIFDDQFSVERPDGSNFTLKIRSTKLEDSAMYFCASSEREGTYEQYFGPGTRLTVT.

CDR3 nucleotide sequence: TGTGCCAGTAACGACGGAGCTACAGATACGCAGTATTTT. Translated, it gives CASNDGATDTQYF. This chain links TRBV19 with TRBJ2-3; D ambiguous. Trimming left V 7 bases short and J 3 bases short, with 11 bases between. The CDR3 totals 13 residues. Germline V gene sequence: CDR1 LNHDA, CDR2 SQIVND (reference sequence).